The 18 T cell receptor beta chains given below trace back to one sample, sequenced in a study of T cell repertoires in cytomegalovirus infection. These receptors' targets are unknown. TCRdb itself ran the reads through MiXCR, one entry per CDR3 protein. The table has approximately 340,000 distinct CDR3 sequences, 25% to 30% seen once. Sequencing was performed on cultured PBMCs, taken from culture after CMV antigen stimulation. The receptors shown here come from a human donor in good health (CMV status not recorded). Some clones in this sample may be carry-over from other donors' samples.

The genes are TRBV11-2 and TRBJ2-5; 9 bases line up with TRBD2. Losses at the gene ends were 4 bases for V and 1 base for J; bases not matched to a gene: 7. The CDR3 consists of 16 residues. CDR1 and CDR2 from the germline V gene are SGHAT and FQNNGV. This CDR3 is CASSSVSGGGQETQYF. CDR3 DNA: TGTGCCAGCAGCTCAGTTAGCGGGGGAGGCCAAGAGACCCAGTACTTC.

The rearrangement joins TRBV2 to TRBJ1-2, with 7 bases matching TRBD1. The germline V gene has CDR1 SNHLY and CDR2 FYNNEI. Germline trimming cut 3 bases from V and 6 bases from J; bases unmatched to any gene: 7. The CDR3 runs 14 residues. CDR3 in DNA: TGTGCCAGCAGTGAGGTTAGAGGGGGCAATGGCTACACCTTC. It translates to CASSEVRGGNGYTF.

This chain connects TRBV7-8 to TRBJ2-5, with TRBD2 matching 10 bases. V was pared by 2 bases and J by 5 bases, with 8 bases of the junction left unmatched. This CDR3 has 16 amino acids. Germline V gives CDR1 SGHVS, CDR2 FQNEAQ. DNA of the CDR3: TGTGCCAGCAGCTTAAGAGCGGGAGGGTTCGGGGAGACCCAGTACTTC. This sequence encodes CASSLRAGGFGETQYF.

The gene calls are TRBV7-3 and TRBJ1-6, with 8 bases lining up with TRBD1. Germline CDR1 is SGHTA and CDR2 is FQGTGA. The CDR3 spans 13 residues. V lost 5 bases to trimming and J lost 11 bases; unmatched junction nucleotides: 5. The CDR3 loop is CASSPGTGAPLHF. CDR3 coding DNA: TGTGCCAGCAGCCCCGGGACAGGTGCACCCCTCCACTTT. Full variable domain (outside the CDR3, taken from reference TRBV7-3 and TRBJ1-6): GAGVSQTPSNKVTEKGKYVELRCDPISGHTALYWYRQSLGQGPEFLIYFQGTGAADDSGLPNDRFFAVRPEGSVSTLKIQRTERGDSAVYLCASSPGTGAPLHFGNGTRLTVT.

The chain couples TRBV11-2 to TRBJ2-7, with D possibly TRBD2 on 5 matching bases. The V gene's germline CDR1 is SGHAT and CDR2 FQNNGV. The CDR3 runs 15 residues. V was shortened by 1 base and J by 2 bases, with 12 bases between the two germline ends. In nucleotides, the CDR3 is TGTGCCAGCAGCTTAGGTACGGGGAACACCTACGAGCAGTACTTC. It yields the protein CASSLGTGNTYEQYF.

This clonotype was seen more than once but under ten times. V and J are TRBV15 and TRBJ2-1, with TRBD1 matching 12 bases. The CDR3 spans 16 residues. Germline V lookup: CDR1 LNHNV, CDR2 YYDKDF (reference sequence). With 1 base clipped from V and 8 bases from J, the junction kept 6 bases outside the gene matches. The CDR3 DNA sequence: TGTGCCACCAGCAGAGGAGTGGGACAGGGGGCTCATGAGCAGTTCTTC. Translated: CATSRGVGQGAHEQFF.

The chain couples TRBV27 to TRBJ2-7, with 7 positions matching TRBD1. Looked up from germline, CDR1 is MNHEY and CDR2 is SMNVEV (reference sequence). J lost 2 bases, V lost 0 bases, and 10 bases had no gene match. The CDR3 is made up of 17 amino acids. CDR3 loop: CASSLSFLGGETYEQYF. The DNA for the CDR3 is TGTGCCAGCAGTTTATCATTCTTAGGGGGCGAGACCTACGAGCAGTACTTC.

This clonotype occurred a few times. The chain employs TRBV7-2 and TRBJ1-4; D may be TRBD1 (5 bases). CDR3 length: 13 residues. Germline CDR1 reads SGHTA; CDR2 reads FQGNSA. V gave up 5 bases and J gave up 6 bases, with 10 bases separating them. The DNA of the CDR3 is TGTGCCAGCAGCCGGCAGGGCCATGAAAAACTGTTTTTT. Its protein is CASSRQGHEKLFF.

This clonotype was counted between two and nine times. This rearrangement joins TRBV5-4 to TRBJ2-3, with 14 bases aligning to TRBD2. The length of the CDR3 is 19 residues. Germline loops: CDR1 SGHNT, CDR2 YYREEE (reference sequence). Germline trimming cut 0 bases from V and 4 bases from J; bases unmatched to any gene: 10. The CDR3 DNA reads TGTGCCAGCAGCTTGGCATCATCCGGGACTAGCGGGAGTCCAGATACGCAGTATTTT. This sequence encodes CASSLASSGTSGSPDTQYF. Together with reference TRBV5-4 and TRBJ2-3, the CDR3 gives the full variable domain: ETGVTQSPTHLIKTRGQQVTLRCSSQSGHNTVSWYQQALGQGPQFIFQYYREEENGRGNFPPRFSGLQFPNYSSELNVNALELDDSALYLCASSLASSGTSGSPDTQYFGPGTRLTVL.

This chain links TRBV7-6 with TRBJ2-5; 7 nucleotides line up with TRBD2. The CDR3 is 15 amino acids. The J segment lost 1 base and the V segment lost 5 bases, leaving 7 bases of the junction unmatched. The germline CDR1 and CDR2 sequences are SGHVS and FNYEAQ. CDR3 residues: CASSQFRTSQETQYF. CDR3 nucleotides: TGTGCCAGCAGCCAATTCCGGACTAGCCAAGAGACCCAGTACTTC. Full variable domain (outside the CDR3, taken from reference TRBV7-6 and TRBJ2-5): GAGVSQSPRYKVTKRGQDVALRCDPISGHVSLYWYRQALGQGPEFLTYFNYEAQQDKSGLPNDRFSAERPEGSISTLTIQRTEQRDSAMYRCASSQFRTSQETQYFGPGTRLLVL.

This clonotype showed up just a few times. The chain is built from TRBV6-2 or TRBV6-3 and TRBJ2-4; 15 bases map to TRBD2. Germline V gene sequence: CDR1 MNHEY, CDR2 SVGEGT. This CDR3 has 15 amino acids. Losses at the gene ends were 2 bases for V and 7 bases for J; bases not matched to a gene: 0. The CDR3 reads CASSYGTSGGNIQYF. In DNA, the CDR3 is TGTGCCAGCAGTTACGGGACTAGCGGGGGGAACATTCAGTACTTC.

This clonotype was seen repeatedly, ten times or more. The chain has TRBV4-2 and TRBJ2-2, with TRBD2 matching 12 bases. CDR3 size: 15 residues. Per the germline V gene, CDR1 is LGHNA and CDR2 is YNFKEQ. V was pared by 1 base and J by 10 bases, with 4 bases of the junction left unmatched. CDR3 in DNA: TGTGCCAGCAGCCAAGGACTAGCGGGGGAGAAGGAGCTGTTTTTT. The encoded protein is CASSQGLAGEKELFF.

The chain couples TRBV5-8 to TRBJ1-3; the match to TRBD1 covers 9 bases. Germline values: CDR1 SGHTS, CDR2 YDEGEE. With V trimmed by 5 bases and J by 2 bases, 5 bases remained unmatched. This CDR3 region has 15 residues. CDR3 nucleotides: TGTGCCAGCAGGGCGCGGACAGGGGCTGGAAACACCATATATTTT. Amino acid sequence: CASRARTGAGNTIYF.

This clonotype was recorded many times. The chain is built from TRBV7-6 and TRBJ2-5; D is perhaps TRBD2 (5 bases). Looked up from germline, CDR1 is SGHVS and CDR2 is FNYEAQ. CDR3 size: 13 residues. The ends were cut back, 5 bases at V and 7 bases at J, with 14 bases in the middle. CDR3 loop: CASSPRTGATQYF. CDR3 coding DNA: TGTGCCAGCAGCCCTCGGACTGGCGCGACCCAGTACTTC.

The chain is built from TRBV7-9 and TRBJ1-6; TRBD1 matches at 9 bases. With 5 bases clipped from V and 8 bases from J, the junction kept 7 bases outside the gene matches. The CDR3 length is 15 residues. Germline V gives CDR1 SEHNR, CDR2 FQNEAQ (reference sequence). The CDR3 region has the DNA TGTGCCAGCAGCCCTCGCCGGGACAGGGATTCACCCCTCCACTTT. Translation gives CASSPRRDRDSPLHF.

In this sample, this clonotype turned up a few times. CDR3 nucleotides: TGTGCCAGTAGTATCGGGACAGGGGGCGACGAGCAGTACTTC. As protein: CASSIGTGGDEQYF. V gene TRBV19 combines with J gene TRBJ2-7; TRBD1 aligns across 12 bases. Germline V lookup: CDR1 LNHDA, CDR2 SQIVND (reference sequence). Trimming at V came to 3 bases and at J to 5 bases, leaving 2 bases not matched to a gene. The CDR3 is 14 amino acids.

The gene calls are TRBV20-1 and TRBJ1-2, with a tentative D call TRBD1 (5 bases). The germline V and J ends were trimmed by 3 bases and 8 bases, with 10 bases remaining between them. Germline V lookup: CDR1 DFQATT, CDR2 SNEGSKA (reference sequence). This CDR3 comprises 11 residues. CDR3: CSASRGRGYTF. CDR3 DNA: TGCAGTGCTAGTAGGGGCCGAGGCTACACCTTC.

In this sample, this clonotype turned up a few times. This chain connects TRBV6-1 to TRBJ1-1; D gene ambiguous. Germline V gene sequence: CDR1 MNHNS, CDR2 SASEGT. CDR3 size: 12 residues. V lost 4 bases and J 1 base, leaving 4 bases between the germline ends. CDR3 nucleotides: TGTGCCAGCAGTGGCAGGAACACTGAAGCTTTCTTT. This sequence encodes CASSGRNTEAFF.